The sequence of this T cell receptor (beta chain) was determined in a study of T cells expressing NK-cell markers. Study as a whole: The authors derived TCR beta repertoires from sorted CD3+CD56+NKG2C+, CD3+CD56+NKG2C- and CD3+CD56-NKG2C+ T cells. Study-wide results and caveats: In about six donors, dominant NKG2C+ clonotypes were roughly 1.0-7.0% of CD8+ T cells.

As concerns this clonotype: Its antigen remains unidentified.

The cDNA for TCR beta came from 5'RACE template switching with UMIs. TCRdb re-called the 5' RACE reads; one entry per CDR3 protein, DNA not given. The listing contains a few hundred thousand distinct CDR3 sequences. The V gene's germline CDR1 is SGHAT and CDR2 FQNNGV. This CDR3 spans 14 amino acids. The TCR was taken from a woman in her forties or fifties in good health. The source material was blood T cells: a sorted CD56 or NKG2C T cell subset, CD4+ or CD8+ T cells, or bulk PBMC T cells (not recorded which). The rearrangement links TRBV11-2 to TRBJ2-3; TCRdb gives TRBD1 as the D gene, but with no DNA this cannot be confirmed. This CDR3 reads CASSLLGGTDTQYF.